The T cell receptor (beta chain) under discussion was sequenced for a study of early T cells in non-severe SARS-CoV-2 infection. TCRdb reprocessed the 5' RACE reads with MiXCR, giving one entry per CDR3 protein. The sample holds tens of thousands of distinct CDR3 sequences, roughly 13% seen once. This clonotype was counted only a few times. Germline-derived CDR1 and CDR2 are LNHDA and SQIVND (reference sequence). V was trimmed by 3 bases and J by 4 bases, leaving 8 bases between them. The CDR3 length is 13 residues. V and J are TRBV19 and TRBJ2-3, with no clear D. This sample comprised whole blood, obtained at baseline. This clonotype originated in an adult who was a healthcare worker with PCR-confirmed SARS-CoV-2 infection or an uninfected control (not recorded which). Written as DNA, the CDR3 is TGTGCCAGTAGTATGGCAGGCTCAGATACGCAGTATTTT. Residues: CASSMAGSDTQYF.